This is a list of T cell receptor beta chains from one sample in a study of Ad26.COV2.S vaccination and SARS-CoV-2 variants. The data were produced by immunoSEQ multiplex PCR, yet TCRdb's version contains in-frame clones alone and is incomplete. The sample carries roughly 350,000 clones, roughly 84% recorded once. The source was peripheral blood, collected in a trial of Ad26.COV2.S vaccine versus placebo. Receptors were obtained from a person between 18 and 60 years old who received the Ad26.COV2.S COVID-19 vaccine or a placebo. CDR3s include the opening cysteine and the closing phenylalanine or tryptophan. The D gene is left open where the match is weak. Part of the rows lack a size; the others show once, few, many or a class for expanded clones.

D,size,J,V,DNA,CDR3
TRBD2,NA,TRBJ2-1,TRBV4-2,TGTGCCAGCAGCCATGATAGCGGGGGGGCGGGCGGTGAGCAGTTCTTC,CASSHDSGGAGGEQFF
NA,NA,TRBJ1-1,TRBV9,TGTGCCAGCAGCGTAGGAGGGAGTGGGGGGGATACTGAAGCTTTCTTT,CASSVGGSGGDTEAFF
NA,NA,TRBJ2-7,TRBV5-1,TGCGCCAGCAGCCCCGCGGGACAGCCCTACGAGCAGTACTTC,CASSPAGQPYEQYF
NA,NA,TRBJ2-7,TRBV7-3,TGTGCCAGCAGCCCCTCCGCCGCCGTTAGCTCCTACGAGCAGTACTTC,CASSPSAAVSSYEQYF
TRBD2,few,TRBJ2-3,TRBV27,TGTGCCAGCAGTCTAGCGGGGGACACCACAGATACGCAGTATTTT,CASSLAGDTTDTQYF
NA,once,TRBJ1-2,TRBV3-1/TRBV3-2,TGTGCCAGCAGCCAAGGCCCCCTCGGGGATGGCTACACCTTC,CASSQGPLGDGYTF
NA,NA,TRBJ1-1,TRBV14,TGTGCCAGCAGCCAAGTCCCCTTTTCCAACACTGAAGCTTTCTTT,CASSQVPFSNTEAFF
NA,NA,TRBJ2-6,TRBV7-3,TGTGCCAGCAGCCCTGAAGTCTCTGGGGCCAACGTCCTGACTTTC,CASSPEVSGANVLTF
TRBD1,NA,TRBJ1-2,TRBV29-1,TGCAGCGTGGGACAGGGAATACGTGATGGCTACACCTTC,CSVGQGIRDGYTF
NA,NA,TRBJ1-6,TRBV28,TGTGCCAGCAGTTTCGAGAGCTCCTATAATTCACCCCTCCACTTT,CASSFESSYNSPLHF
TRBD1,NA,TRBJ2-2,TRBV19,TGTGCCAGTAGTACCCAGACAGGGGTCACCGGGGAGCTGTTTTTT,CASSTQTGVTGELFF
TRBD2,NA,TRBJ2-7,TRBV7-6,TGTGCCAGCAGCTCACCGGGACTAGCGGGGACCTACGAGCAGTACTTC,CASSSPGLAGTYEQYF
NA,NA,TRBJ1-1,TRBV9,TGTGCCAGCAGCCCGGGACACCTGAACACTGAAGCTTTCTTT,CASSPGHLNTEAFF
NA,NA,TRBJ2-7,TRBV5-1,TGCGCCAGCAGCCTGGACGCTCAGGGCCCAACCTACGAGCAGTACTTC,CASSLDAQGPTYEQYF
TRBD2,NA,TRBJ2-1,TRBV6-4,TGTGCCAGCAGTGATCTAGCGGGGGGGCCGGGTGAGCAGTTCTTC,CASSDLAGGPGEQFF
TRBD1,NA,TRBJ2-7,TRBV9,TGTGCCAGCAGCGTAGGGCGGGACAGGGGGATACACGAGCAGTACTTC,CASSVGRDRGIHEQYF
TRBD2,NA,TRBJ2-7,TRBV7-2,TGTGCCAGCAGCTTGGCATTAGCGGGGAGCTCCTACGAGCAGTACTTC,CASSLALAGSSYEQYF
NA,NA,TRBJ1-2,TRBV7-6,TGTGCCAGCAGTTCAAACGCCTATGGCTACACCTTC,CASSSNAYGYTF
TRBD1,once,TRBJ1-2,TRBV27,TGTGCCAGCAGTTTAACAGGGGCCTATGGCTACACCTTC,CASSLTGAYGYTF